This T cell receptor (beta chain) was recorded in a study of shared clonotypes between healthy human individuals. The ends were cut back, 1 base at V and 5 bases at J, with 6 bases in the middle. The CDR3 sequence is 12 residues long. The germline V gene has CDR1 SGHRS and CDR2 YFSETQ. The repertoire was sequenced with immunoSEQ multiplex PCR; TCRdb's copy has only in-frame clones and lacks some. The sample yields around 2.1 million clones, roughly 95% seen once. Sequenced input: naive CD4+ T cells sorted from blood. Subset of the sample: CD45RA+ positively selected. This chain uses TRBV5-1 with TRBJ2-5; D is uncertain. The clonotype originates from a man younger than 35 in good health. The CDR3 reads CASSLTWETQYF. CDR3 nucleotides: TGCGCCAGCAGCTTGACGTGGGAGACCCAGTACTTC.